This TCR beta chain was retrieved from a study of response to subunit inactivated influenza vaccine. There are 15 residues in the CDR3. Trimming removed 3 bases at V and 7 bases at J, with 16 bases between. In germline, CDR1 is LNHNV, CDR2 YYDKDF (reference sequence). TCRdb analysed the RT-PCR reads with MiXCR anew, one entry per CDR3 protein. Here the sample spans under 200,000 distinct CDR3 sequences, around 10% being singletons. The rearrangement uses TRBV15 and TRBJ2-1, with D possibly TRBD1 on 6 matching bases. The clonotype originates from a man aged 45 to 70 who received an inactivated influenza vaccine. The sample consisted of CD8+ T cells sorted from PBMCs, taken roughly 24 months after vaccination. CDR3 amino acids: CATSRDKLRGNEQFF. The CDR3 region has the DNA TGTGCCACCAGCAGGGACAAATTGAGGGGGAATGAGCAGTTCTTC.